The clone carrying this T cell receptor (beta chain) was counted only a few times. This entry is derived from a study of blood T cell repertoires in COVID-19. Study background: COVID-19 samples, acute and convalescent, were from the United States, Italy and Spain. PBMCs, B-cell-depleted T cells, or T cells provided the cDNA or gDNA that made up the material.

Source study methods: Reference gene primers were amplified, and this amplification served to estimate nucleated cell counts. The data were produced by immunoSEQ multiplex PCR, yet TCRdb's version contains in-frame clones alone and is incomplete. V and J calls plus clone size are reproduced from that table; the DNA served to infer D and trimming. This table holds roughly 250,000 clones, approximately 83% found once. Germline V gives CDR1 SGDLS, CDR2 YYNGEE. Deletions cut 0 bases from V and 0 bases from J, with 9 bases between. The CDR3 consists of 15 residues. The sample consisted of peripheral blood. The source of this sequence is a human donor in a cohort sampled during active COVID-19. The gene calls are TRBV9 and TRBJ2-5; TRBD2 is a possible D gene (6 bases). CDR3 DNA sequence: TGTGCCAGCAGCGTAGAAGGCGGGGACCAAGAGACCCAGTACTTC. Translating it yields CASSVEGGDQETQYF.